This note documents a single T cell receptor (beta chain) sequence. Antigen unknown. Trimming left V 3 bases short and J 3 bases short, with 17 bases between. CDR3 length: 16 residues. CDR1 is MDHEN, CDR2 SYDVKM, per germline. The sample is drawn from a study of beta chain features in type 1 diabetes. About the study: Cell yields, gender and age were comparable in patients and healthy donors. Analysis included 100 million to 110 million sorted cells drawn from all samples.

cDNA synthesis used the whole RNA isolate, giving expressed TCRB sequences. Data came from immunoSEQ multiplex PCR; TCRdb stores just in-frame clones and leaves some out. The table has a few hundred thousand clones, around 30% seen once. Study-level findings and limits: VDJ junctions sequenced from type 1 diabetes patients showed fewer insertions and more deletions.

It was one heparinised blood draw, averaging about 110 mL, that each donor gave. Input material: naive CD4+ T cells from blood. The clonotype comes from a man younger than 35 in good health. This rearrangement joins TRBV28 to TRBJ1-1; D uncertain. CDR3 amino acids: CASSLDQSLLDTEAFF. As DNA, the CDR3 is TGTGCCAGCAGTTTGGATCAGTCCCTCCTGGACACTGAAGCTTTCTTT. Supplemented by reference TRBV28 and TRBJ1-1, the full variable domain reads DVKVTQSSRYLVKRTGEKVFLECVQDMDHENMFWYRQDPGLGLRLIYFSYDVKMKEKGDIPEGYSVSREKKERFSLILESASTNQTSMYLCASSLDQSLLDTEAFFGQGTRLTVV.